This passage covers 13 T cell receptor beta chains from one sample sequenced in a study of T cell repertoires in cytomegalovirus infection. One entry per CDR3 protein results from TCRdb running MiXCR on the reads. The data contain more than 500,000 distinct CDR3 sequences, approximately 15% of them singletons. Sample: CD8+ T cells from PBMCs. These receptors all come from a human donor in good health (CMV status not recorded). Some clones in this sample may be carry-over from other donors' samples.

This clonotype has just a few counts. The rearrangement uses TRBV7-9 and TRBJ2-2, with a weak D call TRBD1 (6 bases). CDR3 size: 16 residues. The germline V gene has CDR1 SEHNR and CDR2 FQNEAQ (reference sequence). Trimming shortened V by 8 bases and J by 0 bases, and 16 bases separated the two germline ends. CDR3 DNA: TGTGCCAGCGTCTGGGGGCAGTCCACGAACACCGGGGAGCTGTTTTTT. Translated: CASVWGQSTNTGELFF. Drawing the rest from reference TRBV7-9 and TRBJ2-2, the complete variable domain is DTGVSQNPRHKITKRGQNVTFRCDPISEHNRLYWYRQTLGQGPEFLTYFQNEAQLEKSRLLSDRFSAERPKGSFSTLEIQRTEQGDSAMYLCASVWGQSTNTGELFFGEGSRLTVL.

This chain links TRBV28 with TRBJ2-1, with 8 bases identical to TRBD1. V gave up 7 bases and J gave up 7 bases; unmatched junction bases: 9. Germline V gives CDR1 MDHEN, CDR2 SYDVKM. The CDR3 totals 14 residues. CDR3 sequence: CASTTTYRGNEQFF. The CDR3 bases are TGTGCCAGCACTACCACATACAGGGGGAATGAGCAGTTCTTC.

This clonotype was observed many times. This sequence joins TRBV6-5 and TRBJ1-2; a possible D gene is TRBD1 (6 bases). Germline V CDR1 and CDR2: MNHEY, SVGAGI. The CDR3 covers 14 residues. Trimming took off 7 bases at V and 4 bases at J, with 16 bases between the two ends. The DNA for the CDR3 is TGTGCCAGCACTCACCGGGGGGGGGCCTATGGCTACACCTTC. Translation gives CASTHRGGAYGYTF.

This chain joins TRBV19 and TRBJ1-5, with D perhaps matching TRBD1 (5 bases). CDR1 is LNHDA and CDR2 is SQIVND in the germline V gene (reference sequence). Trimming left V 1 base short and J 0 bases short, with 10 bases between. The CDR3 spans 16 residues. This CDR3 is CASSIARADSNQPQHF. Here the CDR3 DNA reads TGTGCCAGTAGTATAGCCAGGGCTGATAGCAATCAGCCCCAGCATTTT.

The sample holds a few counts of this clonotype. V usage is TRBV5-4 and J usage is TRBJ2-7; no definite D call. V was trimmed by 0 bases and J by 7 bases, leaving 8 bases between them. The CDR3 is 12 residues long. Germline assignment: CDR1 SGHNT and CDR2 YYREEE (reference sequence). CDR3 protein: CASSLGVREQYF. The CDR3 DNA reads as TGTGCCAGCAGCTTGGGGGTCAGAGAGCAGTACTTC.

This clonotype was seen a handful of times. The chain has TRBV6-2 or TRBV6-3 and TRBJ2-7; 8 bases match TRBD2. V shed 2 bases and J 3 bases; nucleotides not matched to a gene: 3. The germline V gene encodes CDR1 MNHEY and CDR2 SVGEGT. This CDR3 contains 14 residues. The CDR3 sequence is CASSYVAGGYEQYF. The CDR3 nucleotides read TGTGCCAGCAGTTACGTGGCGGGGGGCTACGAGCAGTACTTC.

The gene calls are TRBV14 and TRBJ1-5, with D possibly being TRBD1 (5 bases). The germline gives CDR1 SGHDN, CDR2 FVKESK. The CDR3 runs to 14 residues. Trimming took off 3 bases at V and 4 bases at J, with 10 bases between the two ends. Here the CDR3 reads CASSQRGANQPQHF. The CDR3 region has the DNA TGTGCCAGCAGCCAGAGAGGGGCAAATCAGCCCCAGCATTTT.

Points on this clonotype: A much more abundant neighbour one base away suggests this may be a read error. V is TRBV27 and J is TRBJ1-4; TRBD1 matches 7 bases. CDR1 is MNHEY, CDR2 SMNVEV, per germline (reference sequence). The V and J ends lost 7 bases and 4 bases, in that order; junction bases with no gene match: 12. The CDR3 length is 16 residues. The CDR3 DNA reads as TGTGCCAGCAATTTCAGTCCGGGACAGCGTAATGAAAAACTGTTTTTT. Its translation: CASNFSPGQRNEKLFF. The full variable domain, in which reference TRBV27 and TRBJ1-4 provide the parts outside the CDR3, is EAQVTQNPRYLITVTGKKLTVTCSQNMNHEYMSWYRQDPGLGLRQIYYSMNVEVTDKGDVPEGYKVSRKEKRNFPLILESPSPNQTSLYFCASNFSPGQRNEKLFFGSGTQLSVL.

This clonotype was seen ten or more times. The chain joins TRBV7-9 to TRBJ1-1; D possibly corresponds to TRBD1 (5 bases). V was pared by 5 bases and J by 1 base, with 14 bases between. Germline lookup yields CDR1 SEHNR and CDR2 FQNEAQ (reference sequence). The CDR3 spans 15 residues. In DNA form, the CDR3 reads TGTGCCAGCAGCCCTCCAGGGATCCCGAACACTGAAGCTTTCTTT. Encoded protein: CASSPPGIPNTEAFF.

A few counts support this clonotype. This chain joins TRBV13 and TRBJ2-1; 8 positions agree with TRBD2. Germline CDR1 and CDR2: PRHDT and FYEKMQ (reference sequence). This CDR3 comprises 15 residues. The J segment lost 1 base and the V segment lost 3 bases, leaving 2 bases of the junction unmatched. The CDR3 coding sequence is TGTGCCAGCAGCTTCGGGAGGGGGTCCTACAATGAGCAGTTCTTC. Protein product: CASSFGRGSYNEQFF. The complete variable domain, with remaining parts taken from reference TRBV13 and TRBJ2-1, reads AAGVIQSPRHLIKEKRETATLKCYPIPRHDTVYWYQQGPGQDPQFLISFYEKMQSDKGSIPDRFSAQQFSDYHSELNMSSLELGDSALYFCASSFGRGSYNEQFFGPGTRLTVL.

This clonotype was detected ten times or more. The chain combines TRBV20-1 with TRBJ2-5; 8 bases align to TRBD2. Germline CDR1 DFQATT, CDR2 SNEGSKA (reference sequence). The CDR3 covers 14 residues. V lost 3 bases to trimming and J lost 5 bases; unmatched junction nucleotides: 8. The CDR3: CSASHSGRGETQYF. CDR3 nucleotide sequence: TGCAGTGCTAGTCACAGCGGGAGAGGGGAGACCCAGTACTTC.

This clonotype was counted between two and nine times. The CDR3 here is CASNLQNTEAFF. CDR3 bases: TGTGCCAGCAACTTACAGAACACTGAAGCTTTCTTT. This chain uses TRBV6-1 with TRBJ1-1; the D is unclear. The germline V and J ends were trimmed by 7 bases and 1 base, with 7 bases remaining between them. Germline V gene sequence: CDR1 MNHNS, CDR2 SASEGT. The CDR3 has 12 residues.

The gene calls are TRBV19 and TRBJ2-6, with D perhaps TRBD2 (5 bases). CDR1 LNHDA and CDR2 SQIVND come from the germline V gene (reference sequence). The CDR3 has 15 residues. The V gene lost 2 bases and the J gene lost 5 bases, with 10 bases spanning the gap. CDR3 loop: CASSITPGRANVLTF. The CDR3 DNA reads TGTGCCAGTAGTATAACACCCGGGAGGGCCAACGTCCTGACTTTC.